The subject of this entry is one T cell receptor (beta chain). The sample originates from a study of T cell changes during pregnancy in multiple sclerosis. This CDR3 contains 17 residues. V trimming: 3 bases; J trimming: 2 bases; junction bases outside the gene matches: 11. The V gene's germline CDR1 is LGHNA and CDR2 YNFKEQ. The data were produced by immunoSEQ multiplex PCR, yet TCRdb's version contains in-frame clones alone and is incomplete. The sample lists around 69,000 clones; roughly 87% were seen once. The chain carries TRBV4-2 and TRBJ1-1, with TRBD1 matching 8 bases. The clonotype originates from a female donor in good health, enrolled as a control in a pregnancy study. Material: peripheral blood, obtained in the second trimester of pregnancy. CDR3 sequence (DNA): TGTGCCAGCAGCCACCCAGGGGGCAGGGGTTCTAACACTGAAGCTTTCTTT. This sequence encodes CASSHPGGRGSNTEAFF.